This TCR beta chain was observed in a study of shared clonotypes between healthy human individuals. Study-level background: The composition of the donors was a couple of women and a few men aged 18 to 49. Study-wide points: How much donors shared clonotypes was expected to be affected by sequencing depth.

Clones were sequenced by immunoSEQ multiplex PCR, and TCRdb holds only the in-frame ones, with some missing. Here the sample spans just over 2,000,000 clones, 85% to 95% being singletons. In regard to this clone: Antigen specificity is unknown.

The origin of this receptor is a man between 18 and 35 years old in good health. Specimen: naive CD4+ T cells sorted from blood. The subset here: CD45RA+ positively selected.

CDR3 coding DNA: TGTGCCAGCAGTTACGGGGGGTTGAGCACAGATACGCAGTATTTT. The encoded protein is CASSYGGLSTDTQYF. The chain combines TRBV6-5 with TRBJ2-3, with D possibly being TRBD2 (6 bases). This CDR3 has 15 amino acids. Per the germline V gene, CDR1 is MNHEY and CDR2 is SVGAGI. Trimming left V 2 bases short and J 0 bases short, with 9 bases between.